This T cell receptor beta chain originates from a study of CD8+CD57+ T cells in acquired aplastic anemia. At the level of the study: Mean DNA quantity obtained from sorted CD4+ and CD8+ cells was 3 to 4 ug. In CD4+ cells, healthy donors produced an average of approximately 9.9 million reads.

General study findings and limits: It was found that more than 25 CD8+ CDR3 sequences were shared between patients and controls.

Using genomic DNA as the template, TCR beta VDJ and CDR3 profiling was carried out. TCRdb analysed the reads with MiXCR anew, one entry per CDR3 protein. In the table there are fewer than 150,000 distinct CDR3 sequences, roughly 50% of which are singletons. This CDR3 has 13 residues. V was shortened by 1 base and J by 3 bases, with 6 bases between the two germline ends. Looked up from germline, CDR1 is LNHNV and CDR2 is YYDKDF (reference sequence). This clonotype appeared once. The target antigen is unknown. This clonotype was obtained from a human donor in good health, serving as a control. Input material: sorted CD4+, CD8+, or CD8+CD57+ T cells (not recorded which) from PBMCs. The V call is TRBV15, the J call TRBJ1-2; D possibly corresponds to TRBD1 (6 bases). CDR3 DNA: TGTGCCACCAGCAGAGCAGGGGACTATGGCTACACCTTC. Protein: CATSRAGDYGYTF.